This entry concerns a single T cell receptor beta chain. Its target is not known. Deletions cut 3 bases from V and 7 bases from J, with 10 bases between. The germline gives CDR1 KGHSH, CDR2 LQKENI. CDR3 size: 14 residues. This sample is drawn from a study of cytomegalovirus exposure and HLA in healthy donors. Study-wide results and limits: In a later analysis, the majority of CMV-associated beta chains seemingly showed HLA restriction. The authors listed over 150 TCR beta chains as cytomegalovirus-associated. The number of N-insertions in an Asian-associated ancestry cluster was reportedly below the roughly 670-donor mean in a later analysis. Most sequenced TCRs were rare (though some public TCRs occurred in many donors).

PCR employed 60 Vbeta and 13 Jbeta primers. Libraries were prepared by immunoSEQ multiplex PCR; TCRdb keeps only in-frame clonotypes and omits some of them. The repertoire holds over 80,000 clones, with around 73% as singletons. This sequence originates from a man between 40 and 49 years old in good health and CMV-seronegative. Sequencing input: PBMCs. The rearrangement joins TRBV18 to TRBJ1-6; D not certain. CDR3 sequence reads: CASSPPGRNSPLHF. The CDR3, as DNA: TGTGCCAGCTCACCCCCGGGTAGGAATTCACCCCTCCACTTT.